Below, 2 T cell receptor beta chains from the same sample are listed, as sequenced in a study of early T cells in non-severe SARS-CoV-2 infection. TCRdb fed the 5' RACE reads into MiXCR, producing one record per CDR3 protein. The sample holds approximately 69,000 distinct CDR3 sequences, 9.5% to 12% seen once. Sequences were derived from whole blood, sampled at baseline. These receptors were collected from an adult who was a healthcare worker with PCR-confirmed SARS-CoV-2 infection or an uninfected control (not recorded which).

V usage is TRBV4-1 and J usage is TRBJ2-1; weak D call: TRBD2 (6 bases). CDR1 and CDR2 from the germline V gene are MGHRA and YSYEKL. The CDR3 runs 17 residues. V gave up 3 bases and J gave up 3 bases, with 18 bases separating them. CDR3 amino acids: CASSHQKGFGGYNEQFF. CDR3 bases: TGCGCCAGCAGCCATCAAAAAGGCTTCGGGGGCTACAATGAGCAGTTCTTC.

V gene TRBV19 combines with J gene TRBJ1-5, with D perhaps TRBD1 (6 bases). V was trimmed by 5 bases and J by 3 bases, leaving 14 bases between them. Germline V gene data show CDR1 as LNHDA and CDR2 as SQIVND (reference sequence). The CDR3 runs to 15 residues. The CDR3, as DNA: TGTGCCAGTAGTGGGGGGGCAGGAAACAATCAGCCCCAGCATTTT. Its translation is CASSGGAGNNQPQHF.